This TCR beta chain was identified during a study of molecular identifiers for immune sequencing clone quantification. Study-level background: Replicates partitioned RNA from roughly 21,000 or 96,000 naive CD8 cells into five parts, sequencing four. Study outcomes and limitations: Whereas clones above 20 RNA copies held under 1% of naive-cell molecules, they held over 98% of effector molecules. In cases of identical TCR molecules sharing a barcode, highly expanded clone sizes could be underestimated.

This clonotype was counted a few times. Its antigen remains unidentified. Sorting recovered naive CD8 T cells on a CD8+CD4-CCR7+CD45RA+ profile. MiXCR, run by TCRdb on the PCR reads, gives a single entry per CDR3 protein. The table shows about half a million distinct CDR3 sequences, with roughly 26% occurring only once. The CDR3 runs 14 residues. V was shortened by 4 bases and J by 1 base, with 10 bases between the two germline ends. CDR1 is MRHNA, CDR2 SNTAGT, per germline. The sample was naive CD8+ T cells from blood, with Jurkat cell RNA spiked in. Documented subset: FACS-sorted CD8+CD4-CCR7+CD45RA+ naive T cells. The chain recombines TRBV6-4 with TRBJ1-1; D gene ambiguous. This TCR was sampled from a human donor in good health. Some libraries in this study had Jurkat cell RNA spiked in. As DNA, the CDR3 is TGTGCCAGCAGTGTCTCGAACAAGAACACTGAAGCTTTCTTT. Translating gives CASSVSNKNTEAFF.